The 24 T cell receptor beta chains below come from one sample, sequenced in a study of blood T cell repertoires in COVID-19. The assay was immunoSEQ multiplex PCR, and TCRdb's table has in-frame clones only and misses some. The data show 95,000 to 120,000 clones, 55% to 75% seen once. Source material: peripheral blood. These receptors came from a woman aged 40-49 years with acute or convalescent COVID-19.

V usage is TRBV5-6 and J usage is TRBJ1-1; 8 positions match TRBD1. The trim removed 5 bases at V and 3 bases at J, leaving 6 bases unmatched. Germline CDR1 SGHDT, CDR2 YYEEEE. There are 14 residues in the CDR3. CDR3 DNA sequence: TGTGCCAGCAGGCCTGACAGGGGTTACACTGAAGCTTTCTTT. Translating it yields CASRPDRGYTEAFF.

This chain joins TRBV30 and TRBJ2-7; possibly TRBD1 for D (5 bases). V gave up 8 bases and J gave up 3 bases, with 11 bases separating them. This CDR3 has 11 residues. CDR1 and CDR2 (germline): GTSNPN, SVGIG (reference sequence). CDR3 protein: CAGARGYEQYF. The CDR3 DNA reads TGTGCCGGGGCTAGGGGCTACGAGCAGTACTTC.

The chain links TRBV12-3 or TRBV12-4 to TRBJ1-4; no clear D. The CDR3 loop spans 13 amino acids. The germline V and J ends were trimmed by 2 bases and 5 bases, with 6 bases remaining between them. For the CDR3, the DNA is TGTGCCAGCAGTTTACAGGTGAATGAAAAACTGTTTTTT. Protein: CASSLQVNEKLFF.

This clone was seen many times. The CDR3 spells CASSLYRAFYAEAFF. As DNA, the CDR3 is TGTGCCAGCAGTCTCTACAGGGCTTTCTACGCTGAAGCTTTCTTT. The chain links TRBV6-5 to TRBJ1-1; D might be TRBD1 (6 bases). Germline V gives CDR1 MNHEY, CDR2 SVGAGI. CDR3 size: 15 residues. Trimming left V 5 bases short and J 6 bases short, with 19 bases between.

J is TRBJ1-2 and V is TRBV13, with 9 bases matching TRBD1. Germline V gives CDR1 PRHDT, CDR2 FYEKMQ (reference sequence). This CDR3 spans 13 amino acids. With V trimmed by 2 bases and J by 6 bases, 1 base remained unmatched. CDR3 loop: CASSLTGGNGYTF. The CDR3 bases are TGTGCCAGCAGCTTAACAGGGGGCAATGGCTACACCTTC.

V usage is TRBV19 and J usage is TRBJ2-1, with TRBD2 identical over 8 bases. Trimming cost V 6 bases and J 0 bases; bases outside gene matches: 4. This CDR3 spans 15 amino acids. The germline V gene encodes CDR1 LNHDA and CDR2 SQIVND (reference sequence). The CDR3 is CASSRGGPSYNEQFF. DNA of the CDR3: TGTGCCAGTAGCCGCGGGGGGCCCTCCTACAATGAGCAGTTCTTC.

This clone has just one count. This chain uses TRBV7-2 with TRBJ1-1; 9 bases are a match to TRBD1. The germline V gene has CDR1 SGHTA and CDR2 FQGNSA. CDR3 size: 14 residues. J lost 4 bases, V lost 5 bases, and 5 bases had no gene match. The CDR3 sequence is CASSGTGSGTEAFF. CDR3 nucleotides: TGTGCCAGCAGCGGGACAGGGTCGGGCACTGAAGCTTTCTTT.

The chain links TRBV7-9 to TRBJ2-7; tentative D call: TRBD2 (6 bases). Germline V CDR1 and CDR2: SEHNR, FQNEAQ (reference sequence). This CDR3 comprises 13 residues. V lost 0 bases to trimming and J lost 6 bases, with 9 bases between them. The CDR3 nucleotides read TGTGCCAGCAGCTTAGCGGAGGGATTCGAGCAGTACTTC. This encodes CASSLAEGFEQYF.

V and J are TRBV7-8 and TRBJ2-3; 7 bases are a match to TRBD1. Germline V gene lookup returns CDR1 SGHVS and CDR2 FQNEAQ. Trimming at V came to 4 bases and at J to 6 bases, leaving 7 bases not matched to a gene. There are 14 residues in the CDR3. The CDR3: CASSSQTGLDTQYF. Here the CDR3 DNA reads TGTGCCAGCAGCTCCCAGACAGGGTTGGATACGCAGTATTTT. Drawing the rest from reference TRBV7-8 and TRBJ2-3, the complete variable domain is GAGVSQSPRYKVAKRGQDVALRCDPISGHVSLFWYQQALGQGPEFLTYFQNEAQLDKSGLPSDRFFAERPEGSVSTLKIQRTQQEDSAVYLCASSSQTGLDTQYFGPGTRLTVL.

The chain joins TRBV28 to TRBJ2-7, with a tentative D call TRBD2 (6 bases). Trimming pared 10 bases from V and 9 bases from J, leaving 25 bases between. The CDR3 sequence is 14 residues long. Germline CDR1 MDHEN, CDR2 SYDVKM. The CDR3, as DNA: TGTGCCATCTCACCCGGGGCGGGGCTCTGGGGGCAGTACTTC. Translated: CAISPGAGLWGQYF. Full variable domain (missing parts from reference TRBV28 and TRBJ2-7): DVKVTQSSRYLVKRTGEKVFLECVQDMDHENMFWYRQDPGLGLRLIYFSYDVKMKEKGDIPEGYSVSREKKERFSLILESASTNQTSMYLCAISPGAGLWGQYFGPGTRLTVT.

This clone has a single count. The gene calls are TRBV9 and TRBJ2-7; 8 bases fit TRBD1. From germline, CDR1 is SGDLS and CDR2 YYNGEE. CDR3 length: 14 amino acids. The junction had 5 bases not matched to a gene; V was cut back by 3 bases and J by 3 bases. The CDR3 bases are TGTGCCAGCAGCGCGACAGGGGCCAACTACGAGCAGTACTTC. Translated: CASSATGANYEQYF.

The chain links TRBV6-5 to TRBJ2-7; tentatively, D is TRBD1 (5 bases). Looked up from germline, CDR1 is MNHEY and CDR2 is SVGAGI. V lost 0 bases, J lost 0 bases, and 12 bases lay in between. The CDR3 is made up of 16 amino acids. The CDR3 nucleotides are TGTGCCAGCAGTTACTCAGCCCAGGGTAGCTCCTACGAGCAGTACTTC. This sequence encodes CASSYSAQGSSYEQYF.

V gene TRBV5-1 combines with J gene TRBJ2-1, with 7 bases fitting TRBD1. CDR1 and CDR2 (germline): SGHRS, YFSETQ. The CDR3 extends over 14 amino acids. Unmatched junction bases numbered 9, after V lost 4 bases and J lost 8 bases. In DNA, the CDR3 is TGCGCCAGCAGCCTCCAGGGACAGTCGGATGAGCAGTTCTTC. Amino acids: CASSLQGQSDEQFF.

The J gene is TRBJ1-5, the V gene TRBV6-4; the D is unclear. V was shortened by 5 bases and J by 4 bases, with 9 bases between the two germline ends. The CDR3 sequence is 13 residues long. Germline V gene lookup returns CDR1 MRHNA and CDR2 SNTAGT. CDR3 in amino acids: CASSPSANQPQHF. As DNA, the CDR3 is TGTGCCAGCAGTCCTTCAGCGAATCAGCCCCAGCATTTT.

This chain links TRBV18 with TRBJ2-3; D call uncertain. V was cut by 2 bases and J by 0 bases, with 9 bases left in between. Germline V gives CDR1 KGHSH, CDR2 LQKENI. The CDR3 totals 15 residues. This CDR3 is CASSPTLTSTDTQYF. The CDR3 region has the DNA TGTGCCAGCTCACCAACACTAACGAGCACAGATACGCAGTATTTT.

The J gene is TRBJ1-4, the V gene TRBV28; 10 nucleotides agree with TRBD1. CDR1 is MDHEN and CDR2 is SYDVKM in the germline V gene. The junction had 6 bases not matched to a gene; V was cut back by 6 bases and J by 8 bases. The CDR3 is 14 residues long. This chain's CDR3 is CASSGTGVSEKLFF. In DNA, the CDR3 is TGTGCCAGCAGCGGGACAGGGGTTTCCGAAAAACTGTTTTTT.

The genes are TRBV7-2 and TRBJ2-5; TRBD1 matches 8 bases. The junction had 5 bases not matched to a gene; V was cut back by 3 bases and J by 5 bases. Looked up from germline, CDR1 is SGHTA and CDR2 is FQGNSA. CDR3 length equals 14 residues. The CDR3 DNA is TGTGCCAGCAGCTTGTGGACAGGGAAGGAGACCCAGTACTTC. It codes for CASSLWTGKETQYF.

Comments on this clone: The junction differs from germline at one of its ends, possibly a read error. The sample holds other DNA sequences that translate to the same CDR3. The chain carries TRBV4-1 and TRBJ1-1, with no clear D. From germline, CDR1 is MGHRA and CDR2 YSYEKL. The CDR3 is 13 residues long. The CDR3 nucleotides are TGTGCCAGCAGCCCGGTTCGTGACACTGAAGCTTTCTTT. Translated: CASSPVRDTEAFF.

V and J are TRBV9 and TRBJ1-2; 8 bases match TRBD1. The CDR3 spans 16 residues. Germline CDR1 SGDLS, CDR2 YYNGEE. Trimming took 3 bases from V and 1 from J; bases not matched to a gene: 8. For the CDR3, the DNA is TGTGCCAGCAGCGCAGGACAGGGAAGCTTTAACTATGGCTACACCTTC. This codes for CASSAGQGSFNYGYTF.

This clone is a singleton in its sample. The J gene is TRBJ2-7, the V gene TRBV28, with TRBD1 as a possible D gene (5 bases). The V gene lost 6 bases and the J gene lost 5 bases, with 20 bases spanning the gap. This CDR3 is 15 amino acids long. Germline V CDR1 and CDR2: MDHEN, SYDVKM. CDR3 coding DNA: TGTGCCAGCAGCGATTTTCAGGGTAGGGTTAACGAGCAGTACTTC. It codes for CASSDFQGRVNEQYF.

This chain joins TRBV28 and TRBJ2-2, with D tentatively TRBD2 (5 bases). Germline V gene sequence: CDR1 MDHEN, CDR2 SYDVKM. This CDR3 has 11 amino acids. V was cut by 10 bases and J by 8 bases, with 11 bases left in between. CDR3 sequence reads: CATRERGELFF. In nucleotides, the CDR3 is TGTGCCACCCGAGAGCGGGGGGAGCTGTTTTTT.

A few counts support this clone. The chain uses TRBV20-1 and TRBJ2-7; TRBD2 agrees at 8 bases. Germline V gene sequence: CDR1 DFQATT, CDR2 SNEGSKA (reference sequence). The CDR3 covers 14 residues. V dropped 3 bases and J dropped 3; count of bases not matched to a gene: 7. The CDR3 coding sequence is TGCAGTGCTAGTGCCGTGCTAGCGGGCTACGAGCAGTACTTC. Amino acids: CSASAVLAGYEQYF.

The table lists this clone with a few counts. In DNA form, the CDR3 reads TGCAGTGCTAGTGACTATACCACCTACGAGCAGTACTTC. It encodes CSASDYTTYEQYF. V usage is TRBV20-1 and J usage is TRBJ2-7, with TRBD2 as a possible D gene (5 bases). The germline CDR1 and CDR2 sequences are DFQATT and SNEGSKA (reference sequence). The V end was cut by 3 bases, the J end by 2 bases, with 11 bases between. CDR3 length: 13 amino acids.

The J gene is TRBJ2-2, the V gene TRBV12-5; 14 nucleotides agree with TRBD2. V lost 1 base and J lost 2; bases outside the gene matches: 6. Germline CDR1 LGHNT, CDR2 FRNRAP. This CDR3 has 19 amino acids. CDR3 amino acids: CASGLERTSGGFNTGELFF. In DNA form, the CDR3 reads TGTGCTAGTGGTTTGGAAAGGACTAGCGGGGGGTTTAACACCGGGGAGCTGTTTTTT.